A single sample is the source of the 14 T cell receptor beta chains below, sequenced in a study of shared clonotypes between healthy human individuals. In the naive CD8 group, cells lacked CD45RO and were positively selected for CCR7, so terminally differentiated effector memory CD45RA+ cells were left out. Only in-frame clones appear in the TCRdb table, and some are missing; sequencing was by immunoSEQ multiplex PCR. This table holds about 2,200,000 clones, about 92% found once. Sequencing was done on a sample of naive CD8+ T cells from PBMCs. The receptors stem from a man aged 18 to 30 in good health. Some clones in this sample may be carry-over from other donors' samples.

V usage is TRBV10-3 and J usage is TRBJ2-7, with D hard to call. Trimming stripped 4 bases from V and 4 bases from J, with 8 bases between. Germline values: CDR1 ENHRY, CDR2 SYGVKD. The CDR3 contains 12 residues. The DNA for the CDR3 is TGTGCCATCAGTGTAGCCTTATACGAGCAGTACTTC. This codes for CAISVALYEQYF.

As for this clone: The sample holds other DNA sequences that translate to the same CDR3. The chain links TRBV9 to TRBJ2-1; D is perhaps TRBD2 (6 bases). Germline assignment: CDR1 SGDLS and CDR2 YYNGEE. The V gene lost 1 base and the J gene lost 1 base, with 9 bases spanning the gap. This CDR3 has 15 residues. The CDR3, as DNA: TGTGCCAGCAGCGTACCCAGCGGGTCCTACAATGAGCAGTTCTTC. This sequence encodes CASSVPSGSYNEQFF.

Points on this clone: At the DNA level, this CDR3 is encoded by other sequences in the same sample as well. The J gene is TRBJ2-7, the V gene TRBV6-5; 9 bases are a match to TRBD2. There are 14 residues in the CDR3. V was pared by 3 bases and J by 4 bases, with 4 bases of the junction left unmatched. CDR1 and CDR2 from the germline V gene are MNHEY and SVGAGI. The CDR3 loop reads CASSYASGIYEQYF. Written as DNA, the CDR3 is TGTGCCAGCAGTTATGCTAGCGGGATATACGAGCAGTACTTC.

The chain couples TRBV5-1 to TRBJ2-3, with D uncertain. Germline CDR1 and CDR2: SGHRS and YFSETQ. CDR3 size: 13 residues. The V gene lost 2 bases and the J gene lost 0 bases, with 4 bases spanning the gap. The CDR3 sequence: CASSFVSTDTQYF. The DNA of the CDR3 is TGCGCCAGCAGCTTTGTGAGCACAGATACGCAGTATTTT.

The rearrangement joins TRBV18 to TRBJ2-3; a possible D gene is TRBD2 (5 bases). Trimming shortened V by 8 bases and J by 0 bases, and 12 bases separated the two germline ends. The CDR3 sequence is 14 residues long. Germline V gene data show CDR1 as KGHSH and CDR2 as LQKENI. The CDR3 protein is CASQTRDSTDTQYF. The CDR3 region has the DNA TGTGCCAGCCAAACTAGGGATAGCACAGATACGCAGTATTTT. Based on the CDR3 plus reference TRBV18 and TRBJ2-3, the full variable domain is NAGVMQNPRHLVRRRGQEARLRCSPMKGHSHVYWYRQLPEEGLKFMVYLQKENIIDESGMPKERFSAEFPKEGPSILRIQQVVRGDSAAYFCASQTRDSTDTQYFGPGTRLTVL.

The J gene is TRBJ2-7, the V gene TRBV27; no clear D. CDR3 size: 14 residues. Germline loops: CDR1 MNHEY, CDR2 SMNVEV (reference sequence). V lost 1 base and J lost 2, with 9 bases in between. CDR3 bases: TGTGCCAGCAGTTTATTAGACAATACCTACGAGCAGTACTTC. This gives the protein CASSLLDNTYEQYF.

The chain links TRBV27 to TRBJ2-2, with D tentatively TRBD1 (6 bases). This CDR3 spans 14 amino acids. V gave up 5 bases and J gave up 7 bases, with 14 bases separating them. Germline CDR1 reads MNHEY; CDR2 reads SMNVEV (reference sequence). CDR3 coding DNA: TGTGCCAGCAGTATCATACAGGGCGGCGGGGAGCTGTTTTTT. It specifies CASSIIQGGGELFF.

J is TRBJ1-1 and V is TRBV6-6, with TRBD1 matching over 11 bases. Germline trimming cut 5 bases from V and 4 bases from J; bases unmatched to any gene: 6. Germline V gene sequence: CDR1 MNHNY, CDR2 SVGAGI (reference sequence). The CDR3 totals 15 residues. The CDR3, as DNA: TGTGCCAGCAGTACCCTGGGGACAGGGGGCACTGAAGCTTTCTTT. It codes for CASSTLGTGGTEAFF.

The chain couples TRBV6-1 to TRBJ1-5; D uncertain. Germline-derived CDR1 and CDR2 are MNHNS and SASEGT. Trimming cost V 4 bases and J 0 bases, with 22 bases left between them. There are 19 residues in the CDR3. In nucleotides, the CDR3 is TGTGCCAGCAGTGGAGTGGCAGGCCCCGTGCGCTATAGCAATCAGCCCCAGCATTTT. It encodes CASSGVAGPVRYSNQPQHF.

This chain connects TRBV19 to TRBJ2-5; D gene unclear. Germline V gene sequence: CDR1 LNHDA, CDR2 SQIVND (reference sequence). This CDR3 has 16 residues. The ends were cut back, 3 bases at V and 5 bases at J, with 19 bases in the middle. The CDR3 DNA reads TGTGCCAGTAGTATTGACACTACGCTTATTTGGGAGACCCAGTACTTC. It is translated as CASSIDTTLIWETQYF. Variable domain in full (rest from reference TRBV19 and TRBJ2-5): DGGITQSPKYLFRKEGQNVTLSCEQNLNHDAMYWYRQDPGQGLRLIYYSQIVNDFQKGDIAEGYSVSREKKESFPLTVTSAQKNPTAFYLCASSIDTTLIWETQYFGPGTRLLVL.

The CDR3 sequence: CASSSDRELAGGPEQYF. The CDR3 region has the DNA TGTGCCAGCAGTTCGGACAGGGAGTTAGCGGGAGGGCCCGAGCAGTACTTC. V gene TRBV28 combines with J gene TRBJ2-7; TRBD2 matches at 11 bases. CDR1 and CDR2 from the germline V gene are MDHEN and SYDVKM. V lost 4 bases to trimming and J lost 6 bases; unmatched junction nucleotides: 14. The CDR3 is made up of 17 amino acids.

CDR3 region: CSVVQAGEEYF. As DNA, the CDR3 is TGCAGCGTTGTTCAAGCGGGAGAGGAGTACTTC. This chain links TRBV29-1 with TRBJ2-5; TRBD2 matches 8 bases. V was clipped by 4 bases and J by 12 bases; unmatched bases: 7. CDR1 and CDR2 from the germline V gene are SQVTM and ANQGSEA. The CDR3 length is 11 residues.

This chain links TRBV27 with TRBJ2-2; D remains ambiguous. Germline V lookup: CDR1 MNHEY, CDR2 SMNVEV (reference sequence). The V end lost 1 base, the J end lost 0 bases, and 9 bases lay between the germline ends. There are 16 residues in the CDR3. The CDR3 protein is CASSLYGNSNTGELFF. The CDR3 nucleotides read TGTGCCAGCAGTTTATACGGCAATTCGAACACCGGGGAGCTGTTTTTT.

This CDR3 reads CSAVRRPGGSTGETQYF. The CDR3 coding sequence is TGCAGCGCCGTTCGACGCCCGGGCGGGAGTACGGGAGAGACCCAGTACTTC. The V and J genes are TRBV29-1 and TRBJ2-5, with 7 bases that match TRBD2. The CDR3 extends over 17 amino acids. The junction had 21 bases not matched to a gene; V was cut back by 7 bases and J by 4 bases. Germline V lookup: CDR1 SQVTM, CDR2 ANQGSEA.